These 28 T cell receptor beta chains were all obtained from the same sample, sequenced in a study of blood T cell repertoires in COVID-19. Sequenced by immunoSEQ multiplex PCR; TCRdb stores in-frame clones only, minus some. This repertoire shows about 150,000 clones, roughly four fifths found once; its top ten account for roughly 29%. The sequenced material came from peripheral blood. Receptors were obtained from a woman aged 55-75 years with acute or convalescent COVID-19.

This rearrangement joins TRBV7-3 to TRBJ2-3; D is possibly TRBD1 (7 bases). Germline values: CDR1 SGHTA, CDR2 FQGTGA. Trimming stripped 2 bases from V and 3 bases from J, with 12 bases between. CDR3 length: 15 amino acids. CDR3 DNA sequence: TGTGCCAGCAGCTTATTGACAGGGAGGACAGATACGCAGTATTTT. Amino acids: CASSLLTGRTDTQYF.

The chain carries TRBV3-1 (or the pseudogene TRBV3-2) and TRBJ1-5; D call uncertain. This CDR3 has 13 amino acids. Germline V lookup: CDR1 LGHDT, CDR2 YNNKEL (reference sequence). The germline V and J ends were trimmed by 5 bases and 3 bases, with 8 bases remaining between them. Written as DNA, the CDR3 is TGTGCCAGCAGCTTAACTCTCAATCAGCCCCAGCATTTT. The encoded protein is CASSLTLNQPQHF.

The chain is built from TRBV27 and TRBJ1-6, with no clear D. Per germline, CDR1 MNHEY and CDR2 SMNVEV (reference sequence). The CDR3 totals 15 residues. V lost 2 bases and J lost 11, with 16 bases in between. The CDR3 DNA follows: TGTGCCAGCAGTTTAGGAAGAGGGTCCGGTACACCCCTCCACTTT. This sequence encodes CASSLGRGSGTPLHF.

The CDR3 sequence: CASSDRDRGLESNQPQHF. CDR3 nucleotides: TGCGCCAGCAGCGACCGGGACAGGGGCCTAGAGAGCAATCAGCCCCAGCATTTT. This chain uses TRBV4-1 with TRBJ1-5, with 10 bases identical to TRBD1. Germline CDR1 is MGHRA and CDR2 is YSYEKL. V was clipped by 5 bases and J by 1 base; unmatched bases: 11. This CDR3 region has 18 residues.

V is TRBV2 and J is TRBJ2-7, with 7 nucleotides matching TRBD2. The CDR3 sequence is 13 residues long. V lost 7 bases, J lost 5 bases, and 8 bases stayed unmatched. The germline V gene encodes CDR1 SNHLY and CDR2 FYNNEI. The chain's CDR3 is CASTFGGRDEQYF. CDR3 coding DNA: TGTGCCAGCACCTTCGGTGGGAGGGACGAGCAGTACTTC.

The V and J genes are TRBV30 and TRBJ1-6, with D perhaps TRBD1 (5 bases). CDR1 and CDR2 (germline): GTSNPN, SVGIG (reference sequence). The CDR3 totals 13 residues. Trimming removed 0 bases from V and 9 bases from J, with 9 bases in between. CDR3 bases: TGTGCCTGGAGTGTTGGAAGGGGTTCACCCCTCCACTTT. Protein: CAWSVGRGSPLHF.

The chain uses TRBV6-6 and TRBJ1-2; no reliable D call. V was shortened by 3 bases and J by 5 bases, with 4 bases between the two germline ends. In germline, CDR1 is MNHNY, CDR2 SVGAGI (reference sequence). The CDR3 extends over 11 amino acids. DNA for the CDR3: TGTGCCAGCAGTTATTCTTATGGCTACACCTTC. This translates into CASSYSYGYTF.

This clone has a single count. CDR3 sequence: CASSQQGASGELFF. The CDR3 DNA reads as TGTGCCAGCAGCCAACAGGGGGCGTCCGGGGAGCTGTTTTTT. The chain has TRBV3-1 (or the pseudogene TRBV3-2) and TRBJ2-2; 8 bases are a match to TRBD1. V trimming: 2 bases; J trimming: 6 bases; junction bases outside the gene matches: 2. The germline gives CDR1 LGHDT, CDR2 YNNKEL (reference sequence). The CDR3 extends over 14 amino acids.

CDR3 in amino acids: CASRVDSSYEQYF. DNA for the CDR3: TGTGCCAGCAGGGTGGACAGCTCCTACGAGCAGTACTTC. This rearrangement joins TRBV2 to TRBJ2-7; a possible D gene is TRBD1 (6 bases). The CDR3 spans 13 residues. With 6 bases removed from V and 0 bases from J, the gap between germline ends came to 9 bases. CDR1 is SNHLY and CDR2 is FYNNEI in the germline V gene.

The V gene is TRBV11-2, the J gene TRBJ2-7, with D possibly being TRBD2 (6 bases). There are 15 residues in the CDR3. Germline lookup yields CDR1 SGHAT and CDR2 FQNNGV. The V and J ends lost 1 base and 6 bases respectively, with 16 bases between them. The chain's CDR3 is CASSLGGVNGGEQYV. CDR3 bases: TGTGCCAGCAGCTTAGGAGGGGTAAACGGGGGCGAGCAGTACGTC.

The chain combines TRBV20-1 with TRBJ1-5; 12 bases are a match to TRBD1. The V gene end was trimmed by 3 bases and the J gene end by 6 bases; junction bases not matched to a gene: 6. Germline CDR1 DFQATT, CDR2 SNEGSKA (reference sequence). This CDR3 contains 15 residues. For the CDR3, the DNA is TGCAGTGCTAGTACCGGGACAGGGGGCAGTCAGCCCCAGCATTTT. Its translation is CSASTGTGGSQPQHF.

V usage is TRBV10-2 and J usage is TRBJ1-5; TRBD1 matches 9 bases. Germline CDR1 reads WSHSY; CDR2 reads SAAADI. There are 14 residues in the CDR3. The trim removed 6 bases at V and 3 bases at J, leaving 3 bases unmatched. DNA for the CDR3: TGCGCCAGCAGGGGACAGGGCCTCAATCAGCCCCAGCATTTT. It translates to CASRGQGLNQPQHF.

The chain employs TRBV28 and TRBJ1-2, with D perhaps matching TRBD1 (6 bases). Trimming removed 1 base at V and 4 bases at J, with 13 bases between. Germline CDR1 reads MDHEN; CDR2 reads SYDVKM. The length of the CDR3 is 15 residues. CDR3 sequence reads: CASSLSGGPVYGYTF. In DNA, the CDR3 is TGTGCCAGCAGTTTATCGGGGGGGCCGGTCTATGGCTACACCTTC.

The rearrangement uses TRBV6-2 or TRBV6-3 and TRBJ2-1; TRBD2 aligns across 12 bases. Germline V gene sequence: CDR1 MNHEY, CDR2 SVGEGT. The length of the CDR3 is 16 residues. J gave up 4 bases and V 4 bases, and 5 bases lay outside the gene matches. The DNA for the CDR3 is TGTGCCAGCAGTTCCCCGACTAGCGGGGGTTACAATGAGCAGTTCTTC. It encodes CASSSPTSGGYNEQFF.

The rearrangement uses TRBV7-8 and TRBJ1-1, with TRBD1 as a possible D gene (5 bases). Between the trimmed V and J ends, which lost 3 bases and 5 bases, there was a span of 13 bases. CDR1 and CDR2 (germline): SGHVS, FQNEAQ. The CDR3 spans 14 residues. The DNA for the CDR3 is TGTGCCAGCAGCTTGGACGGGGGGGGGACTGAAGCTTTCTTT. Its translation is CASSLDGGGTEAFF.

This chain connects TRBV7-2 to TRBJ1-2, with D hard to call. V lost 0 bases to trimming and J lost 8 bases, with 13 bases between them. This CDR3 has 14 amino acids. Germline values: CDR1 SGHTA, CDR2 FQGNSA. CDR3 in amino acids: CASSLALRGWGYTF. Here the CDR3 DNA reads TGTGCCAGCAGCTTAGCGCTGCGAGGATGGGGCTACACCTTC.

The chain combines TRBV28 with TRBJ1-2, with 9 bases fitting TRBD1. J gave up 8 bases and V 3 bases, and 10 bases lay outside the gene matches. The CDR3 runs to 15 residues. Germline values: CDR1 MDHEN, CDR2 SYDVKM. This CDR3 reads CASSFSTGTGRGYTF. CDR3 nucleotide sequence: TGTGCCAGCAGTTTCTCCACCGGGACAGGGCGCGGCTACACCTTC.

The gene calls are TRBV7-3 and TRBJ2-3, with TRBD2 matching over 7 bases. The CDR3 covers 16 residues. Germline CDR1 reads SGHTA; CDR2 reads FQGTGA. V lost 2 bases and J lost 5; bases outside the gene matches: 10. CDR3 sequence (DNA): TGTGCCAGCAGCTTATTTGGGGGAGGGACGAAAGATACGCAGTATTTT. It translates to CASSLFGGGTKDTQYF.

The chain employs TRBV5-8 and TRBJ2-3; D possibly corresponds to TRBD2 (5 bases). V shed 5 bases and J shed 1 base, with 14 bases lying between them. Germline CDR1 is SGHTS and CDR2 is YDEGEE. The CDR3 runs to 15 residues. CDR3 in DNA: TGTGCCAGCAGAAGTCCGTGGGGAGGCACAGATACGCAGTATTTT. Translation gives CASRSPWGGTDTQYF.

This chain uses TRBV24-1 with TRBJ1-2; tentatively, D is TRBD1 (5 bases). Germline CDR1 is KGHDR and CDR2 is SFDVKD. Trimming removed 7 bases from V and 7 bases from J, with 18 bases in between. The CDR3 runs 14 residues. The CDR3 nucleotides are TGTGCCACCAGCGACGAGGGACTTACCTCTGGCTACACCTTC. Translating gives CATSDEGLTSGYTF.

The CDR3 nucleotides read TGTGCCAGCCTGAAGGACAGGTTAACTGAAGCTTTCTTT. Its translation: CASLKDRLTEAFF. The rearrangement joins TRBV6-5 to TRBJ1-1, with 7 bases identical to TRBD1. After removal of 8 bases from V and 5 bases from J, the junction contained 8 bases not matched to a gene. This CDR3 region has 13 residues. Germline CDR1 reads MNHEY; CDR2 reads SVGAGI.

This chain uses TRBV24-1 with TRBJ2-1, with 9 positions matching TRBD1. V was pared by 9 bases and J by 3 bases, with 5 bases of the junction left unmatched. Germline assignment: CDR1 KGHDR and CDR2 SFDVKD. The length of the CDR3 is 14 residues. The CDR3 protein is CATAATGGYNEQFF. In DNA, the CDR3 is TGTGCCACCGCAGCGACAGGGGGCTACAATGAGCAGTTCTTC.

The rearrangement joins TRBV7-9 to TRBJ1-2; D gene uncertain. V lost 5 bases to trimming and J lost 13 bases, with 17 bases between them. CDR1 is SEHNR and CDR2 is FQNEAQ in the germline V gene (reference sequence). The CDR3 spans 12 residues. Written as DNA, the CDR3 is TGTGCCAGCAGCCAACTGACCGCTGGGAGCACCTTC. This gives the protein CASSQLTAGSTF.

This chain uses TRBV5-1 with TRBJ2-3, with D possibly being TRBD1 (6 bases). The CDR3 runs to 15 residues. Looked up from germline, CDR1 is SGHRS and CDR2 is YFSETQ. The V end lost 7 bases, the J end lost 4 bases, and 19 bases lay between the germline ends. The CDR3 DNA reads TGCGCCAGCGGGCCGGGACAACGGGTGGCAGATACGCAGTATTTT. Protein sequence: CASGPGQRVADTQYF.

The rearrangement links TRBV30 to TRBJ1-3; D not certain. V lost 2 bases and J 3 bases, leaving 5 bases between the germline ends. Germline V gene sequence: CDR1 GTSNPN, CDR2 SVGIG (reference sequence). The CDR3 runs 12 residues. The CDR3 DNA reads as TGTGCCTGGAGTACGGGTGGAAACACCATATATTTT. It is translated as CAWSTGGNTIYF. Filled out from reference TRBV30 and TRBJ1-3, the complete variable domain reads SQTIHQWPATLVQPVGSPLSLECTVEGTSNPNLYWYRQAAGRGLQLLFYSVGIGQISSEVPQNLSASRPQDRQFILSSKKLLLSDSGFYLCAWSTGGNTIYFGEGSWLTVV.

The chain carries TRBV6-1 and TRBJ2-3; 7 positions match TRBD1. The trim removed 2 bases at V and 3 bases at J, leaving 5 bases unmatched. This CDR3 comprises 15 residues. Germline loops: CDR1 MNHNS, CDR2 SASEGT. CDR3 sequence reads: CASSESRDRTDTQYF. The CDR3 nucleotides are TGTGCCAGCAGTGAATCCCGGGACAGAACAGATACGCAGTATTTT.

The V and J genes are TRBV19 and TRBJ2-3, with a weak D call TRBD1 (5 bases). CDR1 is LNHDA, CDR2 SQIVND, per germline (reference sequence). The CDR3 length is 15 residues. V was pared by 6 bases and J by 0 bases, with 13 bases between. The CDR3 DNA follows: TGTGCCAGTAGGGAGACAGCACCTAGCACAGATACGCAGTATTTT. Translation gives CASRETAPSTDTQYF.

V gene TRBV2 combines with J gene TRBJ2-7; 7 nucleotides match TRBD1. Germline lookup yields CDR1 SNHLY and CDR2 FYNNEI. After removal of 6 bases from V and 2 bases from J, the junction contained 7 bases not matched to a gene. The CDR3 extends over 14 amino acids. This CDR3 is CASSPRDSTYEQYV. In DNA form, the CDR3 reads TGTGCCAGCAGCCCTCGGGACAGTACCTACGAGCAGTACGTC.